This T cell receptor (beta chain) came from a study of cytomegalovirus exposure and HLA in healthy donors. Study summary: Among some 400 genotyped donors, around 80% fell in the Caucasian-associated ancestry cluster. Study results and caveats: A later look showed TCR association rates differing by HLA locus, highest for DRB1 and lowest for HLA-C. Altogether, 150 to 200 TCR beta chains were recorded as cytomegalovirus-associated.

This PCR relied on a set of 60 Vbeta primers and 13 Jbeta primers. In the authors' methods: The authors later counted around 80 million unique TCR beta chains, 8.5 million to 13 million of them shared. The method was immunoSEQ multiplex PCR; TCRdb's version includes in-frame clones alone and lacks a portion of them. The DNA was the basis for D and trimming; V, J and clone size are from that table. The data hold hundreds of thousands of clones, with 80% to 85% observed a single time. Regarding this clone: Its target is unknown. The junction differs from germline at one of its ends, possibly a read error.

Germline CDR1 is SEHNR and CDR2 is FQNEAQ (reference sequence). The CDR3 contains 17 residues. The J gene is TRBJ1-1, the V gene TRBV7-9, with 9 bases fitting TRBD1. The receptor was isolated from a boy aged 2 to 10 in good health and CMV-seronegative. The specimen was PBMCs. In DNA, the CDR3 is TGTTCCAGCAGCTTAAGGGTCGGGACAGGGCCTGGCACTGAAGCTTTCTTT. It yields the protein CSSSLRVGTGPGTEAFF.